What follows are 27 T cell receptor beta chains derived from one specimen sequenced in a study of regulatory T cells in long-lasting Graves disease. The time point was: newly diagnosed GD, antithyroid drugs for less than 3 months. From PBMCs, RNA was extracted and then used to make the TCR library. Researchers made TCR beta libraries by using iRepertoire HTBI primers and running Arm-PCR on CDR3 regions. TCRdb ran MiXCR on the multiplex PCR reads and lists one entry per CDR3 protein. The profile shows a few hundred thousand distinct CDR3 sequences, approximately 10% of them singletons. Another study also made use of these data, one on T cells in Graves' hyperthyroidism and ophthalmopathy.

Sequencing used peripheral blood mononuclear cells (PBMCs), obtained at new diagnosis, from a patient treated with antithyroid drugs. All receptors come from a woman between 18 and 30 years old with Graves disease.

The rearrangement joins TRBV12-3 or TRBV12-4 to TRBJ2-6, with 8 bases fitting TRBD2. This CDR3 has 18 amino acids. After removal of 6 bases from V and 2 bases from J, the junction contained 12 bases not matched to a gene. The CDR3 sequence: CASSDPRGGVAGANVLTF. The CDR3 coding sequence is TGTGCCAGCAGCGACCCACGGGGGGGGGTCGCTGGGGCCAACGTCCTGACTTTC.

This clonotype has a count of ten or more. The CDR3 bases are TGCGCCAGCAGCTTTCTAGCGGGAGTTGATGAGCAGTTCTTC. Its translation: CASSFLAGVDEQFF. V usage is TRBV5-1 and J usage is TRBJ2-1, with 10 bases matching TRBD2. CDR3 length: 14 residues. The V gene's germline CDR1 is SGHRS and CDR2 YFSETQ. The V gene end was trimmed by 2 bases and the J gene end by 8 bases; junction bases not matched to a gene: 4. Based on the CDR3 plus reference TRBV5-1 and TRBJ2-1, the full variable domain is KAGVTQTPRYLIKTRGQQVTLSCSPISGHRSVSWYQQTPGQGLQFLFEYFSETQRNKGNFPGRFSGRQFSNSRSEMNVSTLELGDSALYLCASSFLAGVDEQFFGPGTRLTVL.

This clonotype was seen at least ten times. The chain recombines TRBV12-3 or TRBV12-4 with TRBJ2-7; D may be TRBD1 (6 bases). V lost 6 bases and J 0 bases, leaving 21 bases between the germline ends. The CDR3 has 17 amino acids. The CDR3 coding sequence is TGTGCCAGCAGACCCACCCCACACAGGGCACTCTCCTACGAGCAGTACTTC. Translating it yields CASRPTPHRALSYEQYF.

The chain has TRBV20-1 and TRBJ2-1, with TRBD2 identical over 7 bases. CDR1 is DFQATT and CDR2 is SNEGSKA in the germline V gene (reference sequence). This CDR3 region has 15 residues. Losses at the gene ends were 0 bases for V and 7 bases for J; bases not matched to a gene: 9. The CDR3 is CSARDWRGGSNEQFF. The DNA of the CDR3 is TGCAGTGCTAGAGACTGGCGCGGGGGAAGTAATGAGCAGTTCTTC.

This clonotype was seen repeatedly, ten times or more. The gene calls are TRBV6-2 or TRBV6-3 and TRBJ1-3; tentatively, D is TRBD1 (5 bases). This CDR3 has 14 amino acids. The germline gives CDR1 MNHEY, CDR2 SVGEGT. V was pared by 2 bases and J by 4 bases, with 9 bases between. For the CDR3, the DNA is TGTGCCAGCAGTTACCGAGGGACGGGAAACACCATATATTTT. Translation gives CASSYRGTGNTIYF.

This clonotype was counted at least ten times. The V and J genes are TRBV28 and TRBJ2-7; D call uncertain. Per germline, CDR1 MDHEN and CDR2 SYDVKM. Trimming took 8 bases from V and 2 from J, leaving 10 bases between them. The CDR3 spans 12 residues. CDR3 loop: CASCDHPYEQYF. DNA of the CDR3: TGTGCCAGCTGTGACCACCCCTACGAGCAGTACTTC.

This clonotype was recorded many times. This sequence joins TRBV28 and TRBJ1-1; 7 positions agree with TRBD1. CDR1 and CDR2 from the germline V gene are MDHEN and SYDVKM. This CDR3 comprises 13 residues. V was pared by 4 bases and J by 10 bases, with 9 bases of the junction left unmatched. CDR3 in DNA: TGTGCCAGCAGTTGGGGACAGTTAGGTTTAGCTTTCTTT. As protein: CASSWGQLGLAFF.

The chain recombines TRBV5-1 with TRBJ2-2; 7 bases are a match to TRBD1. There are 18 residues in the CDR3. Germline CDR1 SGHRS, CDR2 YFSETQ. V trimming: 3 bases; J trimming: 5 bases; junction bases outside the gene matches: 16. The CDR3 reads CASSYPSTGFVGTGELFF. CDR3 DNA sequence: TGCGCCAGCAGCTACCCGTCGACAGGGTTCGTGGGAACCGGGGAGCTGTTTTTT.

This clonotype was seen at least ten times. The chain is built from TRBV7-2 and TRBJ1-2, with 7 bases matching TRBD1. V lost 0 bases, J lost 0 bases, and 4 bases stayed unmatched. The CDR3 is made up of 16 amino acids. Germline CDR1 SGHTA, CDR2 FQGNSA. In nucleotides, the CDR3 is TGTGCCAGCAGCTTAGCAGGGGGCCGGGCTAACTATGGCTACACCTTC. Encoded protein: CASSLAGGRANYGYTF.

Ten or more counts support this clonotype. This sequence joins TRBV11-1 and TRBJ2-2; D perhaps matches TRBD1 (6 bases). The CDR3 covers 17 residues. V was cut by 0 bases and J by 4 bases, with 15 bases left in between. Germline CDR1 is SGHAT and CDR2 is FQDESV (reference sequence). This CDR3 reads CASSLASQGRGTGELFF. CDR3 bases: TGTGCCAGCAGCTTAGCCTCACAGGGAAGAGGCACCGGGGAGCTGTTTTTT.

This clonotype was observed at least ten times. The chain is built from TRBV11-2 and TRBJ2-5; 8 positions agree with TRBD2. The junction had 2 bases not matched to a gene; V was cut back by 3 bases and J by 2 bases. CDR1 SGHAT and CDR2 FQNNGV come from the germline V gene. The CDR3 covers 14 residues. Here the CDR3 DNA reads TGTGCCAGCAGCTTTAGCGGGGTTCAAGAGACCCAGTACTTC. Translated: CASSFSGVQETQYF.

This clonotype was observed at least ten times. This rearrangement joins TRBV10-3 to TRBJ2-3; tentatively, D is TRBD1 (5 bases). The length of the CDR3 is 15 residues. Germline CDR1 and CDR2: ENHRY and SYGVKD. V lost 3 bases, J lost 3 bases, and 13 bases lay in between. CDR3 amino acids: CAISDEWGATDTQYF. The CDR3 DNA is TGTGCCATCAGTGATGAATGGGGCGCGACAGATACGCAGTATTTT.

The gene calls are TRBV5-1 and TRBJ1-5; maybe TRBD1 (5 bases). Deletions cut 1 base from V and 9 bases from J, with 11 bases between. The CDR3 totals 13 residues. The V gene's germline CDR1 is SGHRS and CDR2 YFSETQ. CDR3 DNA sequence: TGCGCCAGCAGCTTGTTTCGGGGGTTGCCCCAGCATTTT. Its protein is CASSLFRGLPQHF. The full variable domain, its missing parts supplied by reference TRBV5-1 and TRBJ1-5, is KAGVTQTPRYLIKTRGQQVTLSCSPISGHRSVSWYQQTPGQGLQFLFEYFSETQRNKGNFPGRFSGRQFSNSRSEMNVSTLELGDSALYLCASSLFRGLPQHFGDGTRLSIL.

In this sample, this clonotype turned up a few times. This rearrangement joins TRBV5-1 to TRBJ2-2; 7 bases line up with TRBD2. The V gene end was trimmed by 5 bases and the J gene end by 1 base; junction bases not matched to a gene: 2. There are 14 residues in the CDR3. Germline V lookup: CDR1 SGHRS, CDR2 YFSETQ. The CDR3 DNA sequence: TGCGCCAGCAGACAGCGGGGGAACACCGGGGAGCTGTTTTTT. It is translated as CASRQRGNTGELFF.

The count of this clonotype is one. The rearrangement links TRBV12-3 or TRBV12-4 to TRBJ2-1; TRBD1 matches at 7 bases. J gave up 6 bases and V 7 bases, and 18 bases lay outside the gene matches. CDR3 length equals 17 residues. The CDR3 protein is CASKSQTREGTANEQFF. The CDR3 DNA is TGTGCCAGCAAGTCACAGACTCGTGAAGGGACAGCCAATGAGCAGTTCTTC.

There are a few counts of this clonotype. The CDR3 sequence: CASSKGGVEMNTEAFF. The CDR3 nucleotides are TGTGCCAGCAGCAAGGGGGGAGTAGAAATGAACACTGAAGCTTTCTTT. This chain uses TRBV7-9 with TRBJ1-1, with D possibly TRBD1 on 6 matching bases. V lost 5 bases, J lost 0 bases, and 16 bases lay in between. Germline V CDR1 and CDR2: SEHNR, FQNEAQ (reference sequence). The CDR3 is 16 residues long.

V gene TRBV29-1 combines with J gene TRBJ1-1, with 7 bases matching TRBD1. With V trimmed by 7 bases and J by 9 bases, 14 bases remained unmatched. The CDR3 sequence is 13 residues long. Germline loops: CDR1 SQVTM, CDR2 ANQGSEA. This CDR3 is CSAGTGTAYKAFF. The CDR3 DNA follows: TGCAGCGCTGGAACCGGGACAGCGTATAAAGCTTTCTTT.

In this sample, this clonotype turned up many times. An end of the junction does not agree with germline; a read error may underlie this. The chain employs TRBV6-1 and TRBJ1-2; the D gene is possibly TRBD1 (5 bases). Germline V gene lookup returns CDR1 MNHNS and CDR2 SASEGT. The CDR3 spans 16 residues. CDR3 DNA: TGTGCCAGCAGCGAAGCAACGACGGGACTTAACTATGGCTACACCTTC. This encodes CASSEATTGLNYGYTF.

This clonotype has at least ten counts. V gene TRBV7-9 combines with J gene TRBJ1-1, with 10 positions matching TRBD1. V trimming: 1 base; J trimming: 3 bases; junction bases outside the gene matches: 8. This CDR3 has 17 residues. Germline-derived CDR1 and CDR2 are SEHNR and FQNEAQ (reference sequence). CDR3 protein: CASSLGRGQGSDTEAFF. The DNA for the CDR3 is TGTGCCAGCAGCTTAGGTAGGGGACAGGGGTCGGACACTGAAGCTTTCTTT. Supplemented by reference TRBV7-9 and TRBJ1-1, the full variable domain reads DTGVSQNPRHKITKRGQNVTFRCDPISEHNRLYWYRQTLGQGPEFLTYFQNEAQLEKSRLLSDRFSAERPKGSFSTLEIQRTEQGDSAMYLCASSLGRGQGSDTEAFFGQGTRLTVV.

In its sample, this clonotype was seen many times. The chain uses TRBV30 and TRBJ2-3, with D possibly TRBD2 on 6 matching bases. CDR1 is GTSNPN, CDR2 SVGIG, per germline (reference sequence). CDR3 length: 13 residues. The ends were cut back, 8 bases at V and 4 bases at J, with 16 bases in the middle. The CDR3 nucleotides read TGTGCCGCGTCCGTGCGGGGCTCAGATACGCAGTATTTT. Translating gives CAASVRGSDTQYF.

There are many counts of this clonotype. The chain carries TRBV5-1 and TRBJ1-4, with 7 positions matching TRBD1. The CDR3 consists of 14 residues. J gave up 5 bases and V 4 bases, and 5 bases lay outside the gene matches. Germline V gives CDR1 SGHRS, CDR2 YFSETQ. The CDR3 reads CASSPLRGNEKLFF. As DNA, the CDR3 is TGCGCCAGCAGCCCCCTCAGGGGGAATGAAAAACTGTTTTTT.

The chain recombines TRBV6-2 or TRBV6-3 with TRBJ2-1; 12 nucleotides match TRBD2. Trimming removed 3 bases from V and 4 bases from J; junction bases left unmatched: 13. The CDR3 totals 19 residues. The germline CDR1 and CDR2 sequences are MNHEY and SVGEGT. DNA of the CDR3: TGTGCCAGCAGTTATGGGTCTAGCGGGAGGGCCGCGTGGTACAATGAGCAGTTCTTC. It is translated as CASSYGSSGRAAWYNEQFF.

This clonotype was seen at least ten times. The chain couples TRBV30 to TRBJ2-1; no clear D gene. The CDR3 is made up of 10 amino acids. The germline gives CDR1 GTSNPN, CDR2 SVGIG (reference sequence). The germline V and J ends were trimmed by 1 base and 11 bases, with 6 bases remaining between them. The CDR3 spells CAWSGVKQFF. CDR3 bases: TGTGCCTGGAGTGGGGTTAAGCAGTTCTTC.

In its sample, this clonotype was seen many times. The rearrangement uses TRBV28 and TRBJ2-7; the D call may be TRBD1 or TRBD2 (5 bases each). The V gene's germline CDR1 is MDHEN and CDR2 SYDVKM. V was pared by 3 bases and J by 5 bases, with 17 bases between. The CDR3 contains 15 residues. CDR3 amino acids: CASSLATHVGDEQYF. DNA for the CDR3: TGTGCCAGCAGTTTGGCAACACACGTGGGGGACGAGCAGTACTTC.

This clonotype was observed at least ten times. The rearrangement links TRBV28 to TRBJ1-4, with TRBD1 identical over 7 bases. Losses at the gene ends were 5 bases for V and 8 bases for J; bases not matched to a gene: 11. Germline values: CDR1 MDHEN, CDR2 SYDVKM. The CDR3 is 15 amino acids. As DNA, the CDR3 is TGTGCCAGCAGTAACAGGGGAAGGGGGCGGGAAAAACTGTTTTTT. It specifies CASSNRGRGREKLFF.

A remark on this clonotype: A read error may account for a junction end that differs from germline. The CDR3 nucleotides are TGTGCCGGCAGGAGCACTCCCGGGACTAGCGGGAGCGCCGAATACGAACAGAACTTC. It translates to CAGRSTPGTSGSAEYEQNF. J is TRBJ2-7 and V is TRBV3-1, with 14 bases aligning to TRBD2. Per the germline V gene, CDR1 is LGHDT and CDR2 is YNNKEL (reference sequence). The length of the CDR3 is 19 residues.

This clonotype was counted many times. V is TRBV3-1 and J is TRBJ1-1; no clear D gene. Germline-derived CDR1 and CDR2 are LGHDT and YNNKEL (reference sequence). Trimming shortened V by 8 bases and J by 7 bases, and 14 bases separated the two germline ends. The CDR3 is made up of 12 amino acids. Here the CDR3 reads CASVGPLGEAFF. The CDR3 bases are TGTGCCAGCGTGGGTCCCTTGGGTGAAGCTTTCTTT.